A single sample gave rise to the 8 T cell receptor beta chains below, sequenced in a study of shared clonotypes between healthy human individuals. Terminally differentiated effector memory CD45RA+ cells were left out of the naive CD8 fraction, which was CD45RO-negative and positively selected for CCR7. Generated by immunoSEQ multiplex PCR, the TCRdb table keeps only in-frame clones and is missing some. Among 2 million or so clones listed, about 95% were seen once. The sequenced material came from naive CD8+ T cells sorted from blood. The receptors were sampled from a man between 18 and 29 years old in good health.

The rearrangement joins TRBV19 to TRBJ1-1, with unresolved D. CDR1 is LNHDA, CDR2 SQIVND, per germline (reference sequence). The CDR3 has 13 amino acids. Trimming removed 4 bases at V and 2 bases at J, with 8 bases between. Written as DNA, the CDR3 is TGTGCCAGTAGTACTTACGGAAACACTGAAGCTTTCTTT. Translation: CASSTYGNTEAFF.

The genes are TRBV5-6 and TRBJ2-1, with 10 bases identical to TRBD1. The CDR3 runs 13 residues. Germline CDR1 is SGHDT and CDR2 is YYEEEE. J was trimmed by 6 bases and V by 3 bases; bases with no gene match: 0. This CDR3 reads CASSWTGGNEQFF. For the CDR3, the DNA is TGTGCCAGCAGCTGGACAGGGGGCAATGAGCAGTTCTTC.

This chain joins TRBV27 and TRBJ1-2; D perhaps matches TRBD1 (6 bases). CDR1 is MNHEY, CDR2 SMNVEV, per germline (reference sequence). V lost 8 bases to trimming and J lost 7 bases, with 11 bases between them. The CDR3 loop spans 11 amino acids. The CDR3: CASGTTSGYTF. The CDR3, as DNA: TGTGCCAGCGGGACAACCTCTGGCTACACCTTC.

The rearrangement joins TRBV7-9 to TRBJ1-1, with a weak D call TRBD1 (5 bases). Trimming cost V 4 bases and J 0 bases, with 15 bases left between them. CDR1 and CDR2 from the germline V gene are SEHNR and FQNEAQ (reference sequence). This CDR3 is 16 amino acids long. The CDR3: CASSSRDVTVNTEAFF. Written as DNA, the CDR3 is TGTGCCAGCAGCTCCAGGGACGTAACCGTGAACACTGAAGCTTTCTTT.

The V call is TRBV27, the J call TRBJ1-4, with 9 bases matching TRBD1. The V gene end was trimmed by 9 bases and the J gene end by 6 bases; junction bases not matched to a gene: 8. Germline V gene sequence: CDR1 MNHEY, CDR2 SMNVEV (reference sequence). The CDR3 is 14 residues long. CDR3: CARSEDRGDEKLFF. CDR3 nucleotide sequence: TGTGCCAGGTCAGAGGACAGGGGTGATGAAAAACTGTTTTTT. Supplemented by reference TRBV27 and TRBJ1-4, the full variable domain reads EAQVTQNPRYLITVTGKKLTVTCSQNMNHEYMSWYRQDPGLGLRQIYYSMNVEVTDKGDVPEGYKVSRKEKRNFPLILESPSPNQTSLYFCARSEDRGDEKLFFGSGTQLSVL.

The chain uses TRBV6-1 and TRBJ2-3; D uncertain. This CDR3 region has 16 residues. Trimming shortened V by 2 bases and J by 1 base, and 13 bases separated the two germline ends. Germline values: CDR1 MNHNS, CDR2 SASEGT. In DNA, the CDR3 is TGTGCCAGCAGTGAATGGAGTGTATCCGGCACAGATACGCAGTATTTT. Translation gives CASSEWSVSGTDTQYF.

This clone was seen more than once but under ten times. CDR3 nucleotides: TGTGCCAGCAGCTTAAGGGGGCTCGACTACGAGCAGTACTTC. Its protein is CASSLRGLDYEQYF. The chain uses TRBV9 and TRBJ2-7, with 7 nucleotides matching TRBD1. Trimming removed 4 bases from V and 3 bases from J; junction bases left unmatched: 7. The CDR3 length is 14 residues. Germline values: CDR1 SGDLS, CDR2 YYNGEE.

This clone was counted once. This sequence joins TRBV19 and TRBJ1-1; 7 bases align to TRBD1. This CDR3 comprises 12 residues. V shed 7 bases and J 6 bases; nucleotides not matched to a gene: 5. The germline V gene has CDR1 LNHDA and CDR2 SQIVND (reference sequence). CDR3 in amino acids: CASTIGTAEAFF. The CDR3 bases are TGTGCCAGTACCATCGGGACAGCTGAAGCTTTCTTT.